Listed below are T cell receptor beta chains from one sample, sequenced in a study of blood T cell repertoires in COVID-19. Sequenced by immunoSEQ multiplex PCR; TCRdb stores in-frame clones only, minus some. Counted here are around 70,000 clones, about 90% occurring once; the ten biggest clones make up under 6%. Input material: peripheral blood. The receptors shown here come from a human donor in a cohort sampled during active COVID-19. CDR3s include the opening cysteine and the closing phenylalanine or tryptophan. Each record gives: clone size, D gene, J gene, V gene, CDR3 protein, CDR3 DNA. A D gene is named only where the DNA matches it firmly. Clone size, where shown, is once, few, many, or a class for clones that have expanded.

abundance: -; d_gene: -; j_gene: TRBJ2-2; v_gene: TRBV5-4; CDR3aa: CASSAGTGELFF; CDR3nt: TGTGCCAGCAGCGCGGGGACCGGGGAGCTGTTTTTT
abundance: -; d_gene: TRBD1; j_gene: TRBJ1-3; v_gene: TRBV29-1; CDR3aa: CSAQTGIGGNTIYF; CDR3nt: TGCAGCGCTCAGACAGGGATCGGGGGAAACACCATATATTTT
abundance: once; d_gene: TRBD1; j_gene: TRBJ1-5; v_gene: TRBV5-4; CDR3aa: CASSGVARQGNNSNQPQHF; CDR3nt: TGTGCCAGCAGCGGGGTAGCGAGACAGGGGAATAATAGCAATCAGCCCCAGCATTTT
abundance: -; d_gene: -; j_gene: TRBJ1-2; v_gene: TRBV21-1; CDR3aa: CASSINWMLRDSYGYTF; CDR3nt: TGTGCCAGCAGCATTAACTGGATGCTCCGGGACAGTTATGGCTACACCTTC
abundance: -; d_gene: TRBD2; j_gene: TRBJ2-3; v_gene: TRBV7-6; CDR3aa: CASRRLAGGRDTQYF; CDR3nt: TGTGCCAGCAGAAGACTAGCGGGGGGCCGGGATACGCAGTATTTT
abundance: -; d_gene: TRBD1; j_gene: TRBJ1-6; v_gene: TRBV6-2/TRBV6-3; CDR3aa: CASRYRGLDSPLHF; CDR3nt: TGTGCCAGCAGATACAGGGGTCTCGACTCACCCCTCCACTTT
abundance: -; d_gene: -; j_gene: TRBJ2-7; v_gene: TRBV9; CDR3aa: CASSETAATYEQYF; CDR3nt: TGTGCCAGCAGCGAGACAGCCGCTACCTACGAGCAGTACTTC
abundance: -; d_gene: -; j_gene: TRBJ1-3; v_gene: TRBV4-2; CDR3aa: CASSQTGTGNTIYF; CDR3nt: TGTGCCAGCAGCCAAACAGGGACCGGAAACACCATATATTTT
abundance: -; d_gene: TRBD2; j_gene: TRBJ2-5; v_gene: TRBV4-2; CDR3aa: CASSQETSGGPQETQYF; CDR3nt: TGTGCCAGCAGCCAAGAAACTAGCGGGGGGCCCCAAGAGACCCAGTACTTC
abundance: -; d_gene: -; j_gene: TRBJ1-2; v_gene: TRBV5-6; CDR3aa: CASSAGHLYGYTF; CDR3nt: TGTGCCAGCAGCGCCGGACACCTCTATGGCTACACCTTC
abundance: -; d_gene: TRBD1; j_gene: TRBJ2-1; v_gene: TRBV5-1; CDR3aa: CASSSGQTYNEQFF; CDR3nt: TGCGCCAGCAGCTCGGGACAGACTTACAATGAGCAGTTCTTC
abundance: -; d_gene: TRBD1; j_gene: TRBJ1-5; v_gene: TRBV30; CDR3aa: CAWSQGTGLNNQPQHF; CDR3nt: TGTGCCTGGAGTCAGGGGACAGGTCTTAACAATCAGCCCCAGCATTTT
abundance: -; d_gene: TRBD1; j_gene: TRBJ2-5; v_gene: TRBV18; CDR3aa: CASSLMGQSQETQYF; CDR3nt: TGTGCCAGCTCACTTATGGGACAGTCACAAGAGACCCAGTACTTC
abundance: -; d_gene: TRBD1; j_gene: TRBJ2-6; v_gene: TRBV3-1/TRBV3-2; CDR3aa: CASTLTGAGANVLTF; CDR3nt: TGTGCCAGCACTTTGACAGGGGCTGGGGCCAACGTCCTGACTTTC
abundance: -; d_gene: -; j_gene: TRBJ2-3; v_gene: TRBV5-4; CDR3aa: CASSRIAGAKDTQYF; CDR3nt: TGTGCCAGCAGCCGCATAGCAGGGGCTAAAGATACGCAGTATTTT
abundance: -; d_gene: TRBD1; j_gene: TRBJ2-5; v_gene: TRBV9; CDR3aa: CASSPRQGETQYF; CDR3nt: TGTGCCAGCAGCCCGCGACAGGGAGAGACCCAGTACTTC
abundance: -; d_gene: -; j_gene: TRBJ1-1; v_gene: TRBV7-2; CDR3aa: CASSLASLMNTEAFF; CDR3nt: TGTGCCAGCAGCTTAGCGAGTCTAATGAACACTGAAGCTTTCTTT
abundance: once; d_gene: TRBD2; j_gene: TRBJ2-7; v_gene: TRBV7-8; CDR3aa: CASSLIAASGEFYEQYF; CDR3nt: TGTGCCAGCAGCTTAATTGCGGCTAGCGGGGAGTTCTACGAGCAGTACTTC
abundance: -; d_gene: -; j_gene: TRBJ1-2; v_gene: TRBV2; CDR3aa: CASSQIPLTHGYTF; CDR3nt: TGTGCCAGCAGCCAGATCCCCTTAACGCATGGCTACACCTTC
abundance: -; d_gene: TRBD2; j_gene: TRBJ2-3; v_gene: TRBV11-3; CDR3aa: CASSFAPLAGEATQYF; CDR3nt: TGTGCCAGCAGCTTCGCCCCACTAGCGGGGGAGGCTACGCAGTATTTT
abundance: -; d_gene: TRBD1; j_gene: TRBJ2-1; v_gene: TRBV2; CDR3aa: CATNRGASNEQFF; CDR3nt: TGTGCGACCAACAGGGGCGCGTCCAATGAGCAGTTCTTC
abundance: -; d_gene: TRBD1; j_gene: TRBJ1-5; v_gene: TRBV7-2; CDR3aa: CASSFGSQGDSNQPQHF; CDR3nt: TGTGCCAGCAGCTTTGGTTCACAGGGGGATAGCAATCAGCCCCAGCATTTT
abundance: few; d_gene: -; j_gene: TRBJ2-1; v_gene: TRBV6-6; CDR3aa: CASSYSGGSITGEQFF; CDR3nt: TGTGCCAGCAGTTACTCCGGCGGATCTATAACGGGTGAGCAGTTCTTC
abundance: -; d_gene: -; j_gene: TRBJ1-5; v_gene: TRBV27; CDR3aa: CASSPAGFELPQHF; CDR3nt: TGTGCCAGCAGCCCTGCGGGATTTGAGTTGCCCCAGCATTTT
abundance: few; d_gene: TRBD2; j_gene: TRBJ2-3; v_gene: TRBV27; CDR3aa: CASQEGLASTDTQYF; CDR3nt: TGTGCCAGTCAGGAGGGACTAGCGAGCACAGATACGCAGTATTTT
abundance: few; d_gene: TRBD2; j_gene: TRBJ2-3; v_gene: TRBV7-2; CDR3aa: CASSLSAAGGPPDTQYF; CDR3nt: TGTGCCAGCAGCTTATCCGCAGCGGGGGGGCCCCCAGATACGCAGTATTTT
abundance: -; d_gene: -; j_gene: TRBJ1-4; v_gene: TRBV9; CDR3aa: CASSPGLGNEKLFF; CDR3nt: TGTGCCAGCAGCCCCGGCCTAGGAAATGAAAAACTGTTTTTT
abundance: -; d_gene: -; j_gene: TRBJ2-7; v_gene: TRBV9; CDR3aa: CASSGEPQGAQREQYF; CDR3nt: TGTGCCAGCAGCGGAGAACCTCAGGGCGCTCAGAGGGAGCAGTACTTC
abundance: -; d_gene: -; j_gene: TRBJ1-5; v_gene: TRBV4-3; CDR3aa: CASSQDQNQPQHF; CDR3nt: TGCGCCAGCAGCCAAGATCAGAACCAGCCCCAGCATTTT
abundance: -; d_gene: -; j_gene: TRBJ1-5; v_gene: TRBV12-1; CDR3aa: CASSRGQGTPQHF; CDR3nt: TGTGCCAGCAGCCGGGGACAGGGAACCCCCCAGCATTTT
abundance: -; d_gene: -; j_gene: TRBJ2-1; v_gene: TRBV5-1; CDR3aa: CASSSQGPGRGDEQFF; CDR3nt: TGCGCCAGCAGCTCCCAAGGGCCGGGAAGAGGCGATGAGCAGTTCTTC
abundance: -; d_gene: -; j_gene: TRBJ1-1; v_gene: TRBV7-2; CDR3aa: CASSSMGPMNTEAFF; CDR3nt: TGTGCCAGCAGTTCCATGGGGCCAATGAACACTGAAGCTTTCTTT
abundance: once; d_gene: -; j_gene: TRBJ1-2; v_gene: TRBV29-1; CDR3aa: CSVDGAYGYTF; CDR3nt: TGCAGCGTTGACGGTGCATATGGCTACACCTTC
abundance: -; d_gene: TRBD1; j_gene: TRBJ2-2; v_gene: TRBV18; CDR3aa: CASSLTNRGNTGELFF; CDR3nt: TGTGCCAGCTCACTAACTAACAGGGGGAACACCGGGGAGCTGTTTTTT
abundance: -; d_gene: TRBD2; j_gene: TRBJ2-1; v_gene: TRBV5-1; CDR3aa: CASSGGLDDGEQFF; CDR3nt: TGCGCCAGCAGCGGGGGACTAGACGACGGTGAGCAGTTCTTC
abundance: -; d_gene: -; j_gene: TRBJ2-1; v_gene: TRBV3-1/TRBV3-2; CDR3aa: CASVSYNEQFF; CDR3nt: TGTGCCAGCGTTAGCTACAATGAGCAGTTCTTC
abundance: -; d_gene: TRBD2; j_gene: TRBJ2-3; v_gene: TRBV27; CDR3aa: CASSLRSRLAGGTDTQYF; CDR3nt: TGTGCCAGCAGCCTCCGGTCGAGACTAGCGGGTGGCACAGATACGCAGTATTTT
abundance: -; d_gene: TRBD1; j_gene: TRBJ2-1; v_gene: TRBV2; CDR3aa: CAGHRDRADNEQFF; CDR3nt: TGTGCCGGTCACCGGGACAGGGCCGACAATGAGCAGTTCTTC
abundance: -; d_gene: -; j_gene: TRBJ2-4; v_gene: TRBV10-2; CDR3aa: CASSDAGLRTKNIQYF; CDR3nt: TGCGCCAGCAGTGATGCAGGGCTACGGACCAAAAACATTCAGTACTTC
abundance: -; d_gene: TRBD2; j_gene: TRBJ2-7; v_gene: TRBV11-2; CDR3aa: CASSLDLGLGQYEQYF; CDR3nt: TGTGCCAGCAGCTTAGATCTGGGACTAGGCCAATACGAGCAGTACTTC
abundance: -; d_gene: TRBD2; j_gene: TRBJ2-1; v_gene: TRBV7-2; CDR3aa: CASSPSWSGGAEQFF; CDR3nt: TGTGCCAGCAGCCCCTCATGGAGCGGGGGGGCTGAGCAGTTCTTC
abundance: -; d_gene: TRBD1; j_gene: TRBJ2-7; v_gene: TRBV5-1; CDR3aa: CASSLLGQVPYEQYF; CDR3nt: TGCGCCAGCAGCTTACTAGGACAGGTCCCTTACGAGCAGTACTTC
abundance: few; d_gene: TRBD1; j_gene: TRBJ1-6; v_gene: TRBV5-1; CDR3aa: CASSLGEGAFNSPLHF; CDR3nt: TGCGCCAGCAGCTTGGGAGAGGGGGCGTTTAATTCACCCCTCCACTTT
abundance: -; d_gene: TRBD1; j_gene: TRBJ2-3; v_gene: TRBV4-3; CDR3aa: CASSQDRPRTGDPDTQYF; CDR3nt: TGCGCCAGCAGCCAAGATCGACCCAGGACAGGGGACCCAGATACGCAGTATTTT
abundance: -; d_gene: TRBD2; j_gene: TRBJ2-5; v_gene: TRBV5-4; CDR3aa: CASSFTSGGQETQYF; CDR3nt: TGTGCCAGCAGCTTTACTAGCGGGGGGCAAGAGACCCAGTACTTC
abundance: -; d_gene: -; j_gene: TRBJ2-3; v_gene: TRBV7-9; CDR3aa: CASSFSGAIDTQYF; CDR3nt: TGTGCCAGCAGCTTTAGCGGCGCAATAGATACGCAGTATTTT